The 9 T cell receptor beta chains below come from one sample, sequenced in a study of shared clonotypes between healthy human individuals. Clones were read by immunoSEQ multiplex PCR, and TCRdb kept only the in-frame ones, dropping some. The sample holds about 1.5 million clones, 95% to 99% seen once. Sequences were obtained from naive CD4+ T cells sorted from blood. Subset described: CD45RA+ positively selected. These receptors were collected from a man aged 25 to 45 in good health.

The chain links TRBV5-1 to TRBJ1-5, with 7 nucleotides matching TRBD1. V was clipped by 5 bases and J by 6 bases; unmatched bases: 5. The CDR3 is 13 amino acids. The germline V gene encodes CDR1 SGHRS and CDR2 YFSETQ. The CDR3 coding sequence is TGCGCCAGCAGTAAACAGGGGTCTCAGCCCCAGCATTTT. Translating gives CASSKQGSQPQHF.

This clone was found once. The sample carries other DNA sequences with the same CDR3. The chain uses TRBV5-5 and TRBJ2-7; D unclear. The CDR3 spans 12 residues. The germline V gene has CDR1 SGHKS and CDR2 YYEKEE (reference sequence). Between the trimmed V and J ends, which lost 1 base and 6 bases, there was a span of 8 bases. DNA of the CDR3: TGTGCCAGCAGCTTGAGGGTCGGCGAGCAGTACTTC. It yields the protein CASSLRVGEQYF.

This chain links TRBV28 with TRBJ1-5; TRBD1 might be the D (5 bases). CDR1 and CDR2 (germline): MDHEN, SYDVKM. Trimming stripped 10 bases from V and 0 bases from J, with 7 bases between. The length of the CDR3 is 12 residues. CDR3 amino acids: CATRDSNQPQHF. As DNA, the CDR3 is TGTGCCACCAGGGATAGCAATCAGCCCCAGCATTTT.

The CDR3 DNA reads TGTGCCAGCAGTCGGACAGTCTACGAGCAGTACTTC. Its protein is CASSRTVYEQYF. The chain uses TRBV6-1 and TRBJ2-7; maybe TRBD1 (6 bases). In germline, CDR1 is MNHNS, CDR2 SASEGT. Trimming stripped 5 bases from V and 3 bases from J, with 8 bases between. The CDR3 has 12 amino acids.

The CDR3 region is CASSSGLAGVGGELFF. The CDR3, as DNA: TGTGCCAGCTCATCGGGACTAGCGGGAGTCGGCGGGGAGCTGTTTTTT. The chain carries TRBV18 and TRBJ2-2; TRBD2 agrees at 14 bases. J gave up 7 bases and V 5 bases, and 6 bases lay outside the gene matches. Germline CDR1 is KGHSH and CDR2 is LQKENI. This CDR3 is built from 16 residues.

This chain joins TRBV28 and TRBJ2-5; TRBD2 matches at 12 bases. The CDR3 runs to 19 residues. Germline CDR1 is MDHEN and CDR2 is SYDVKM. The J segment lost 5 bases and the V segment lost 5 bases, leaving 18 bases of the junction unmatched. For the CDR3, the DNA is TGTGCCAGCAGTCCCCAGCCCGGGACGTGGGGGACTAGCGGGGAGACCCAGTACTTC. Translated, it gives CASSPQPGTWGTSGETQYF. The variable domain in full, completed from reference TRBV28 and TRBJ2-5, reads DVKVTQSSRYLVKRTGEKVFLECVQDMDHENMFWYRQDPGLGLRLIYFSYDVKMKEKGDIPEGYSVSREKKERFSLILESASTNQTSMYLCASSPQPGTWGTSGETQYFGPGTRLLVL.

V is TRBV6-1 and J is TRBJ1-1, with D tentatively TRBD1 (5 bases). The CDR3 length is 15 residues. V lost 2 bases to trimming and J lost 1 base, with 11 bases between them. Germline CDR1 is MNHNS and CDR2 is SASEGT. The CDR3 DNA follows: TGTGCCAGCAGTGAAATGGGGCAAAGGAACACTGAAGCTTTCTTT. Protein: CASSEMGQRNTEAFF.

This clone appeared a single time. The J gene is TRBJ2-1, the V gene TRBV7-9; D is possibly TRBD1 (5 bases). Germline V gene lookup returns CDR1 SEHNR and CDR2 FQNEAQ (reference sequence). The germline V and J ends were trimmed by 8 bases and 7 bases, with 21 bases remaining between them. This CDR3 contains 15 residues. The CDR3 loop reads CASGLREHPGNEQFF. The CDR3 DNA is TGTGCCAGCGGGCTCAGAGAGCACCCAGGGAATGAGCAGTTCTTC.

This chain joins TRBV10-3 and TRBJ1-2, with TRBD1 matching over 12 bases. With V trimmed by 5 bases and J by 13 bases, 11 bases remained unmatched. The CDR3 is 14 amino acids. The germline gives CDR1 ENHRY, CDR2 SYGVKD. The CDR3 sequence is CAISKPGQGALPTF. The CDR3 nucleotides are TGTGCCATCAGTAAACCGGGACAGGGGGCCTTACCCACCTTC.